This T cell receptor (beta chain) stems from a study of cytomegalovirus exposure and HLA in healthy donors (dated by TCRdb to 2016 to 2017). Study-level background: According to a later analysis, the roughly 120 validation repertoires were produced on the same platform as the 666 repertoires of the first cohort. The study aimed to test whether signatures of past pathogen exposure could be identified by cataloging public T cell receptors. A separate validation cohort of about 110 different subjects was used in addition to the 666-subject first cohort. To predict cytomegalovirus infection status, the study brought together high-throughput TCR immunosequencing, statistical association of individual TCRs with disease status, and machine learning.

Donors formed part of the validation cohort, which comprised over a hundred subjects and was distinct from the first cohort of over 500 subjects. The paper's findings and limits, for the study overall: A later analysis lacked HLA typing for the validation cohort, so it scored co-occurrence in that cohort across all 120 repertoires. A few of the identified cytomegalovirus-associated TCR beta chains were confirmed in vitro to be specific for cytomegalovirus antigens. The classifier was reported to diagnose cytomegalovirus status with high specificity and sensitivity in both the original and validation cohorts. The authors suggested that the approach could potentially be extended to other disease states and immunological phenotypes. Across donors, most TCR sequences were observed very rarely, whereas some public TCRs were present in many individuals. The study listed 150 to 200 TCR beta chains as associated with cytomegalovirus. Subsequent analysis determined that TCRs grouped into clusters in the first cohort also showed a tendency toward co-occurrence across the 120 or so validation repertoires, and 94% of cluster scores exceeded 0.

Worth noting for this clone: Its antigen is not yet known. It has no much larger one-base neighbor in the sample; base qualities were not kept.

V loses 3 bases, J loses 6 bases, and the germline ends lie 18 bases apart. In the germline V gene (reference sequence), CDR1 corresponds to LNHDA and CDR2 to SQIVND. The CDR3 sequence holds 16 residues, the cysteine and phenylalanine included. Solely the CDR3 DNA is kept, with 48 bases framed from the first base. The library was obtained by the immunoSEQ multiplex PCR assay. Under the source paper's analysis protocol: A statistical classification framework was built for diagnosing cytomegalovirus status from the catalog of TCR beta chain sequences. In its TCRdb copy, this immuneACCESS table keeps in-frame sequences only and misses some clones. Where compared with another copy, unresolved V genes explain less than half of these, and the others have no known cause. D and trimming come from the DNA, and the V and J calls and clone size come from that table. The sample table lists approximately 60,000 clones, about 92% of them with a count of one. The ten largest clones represent 1% to 1.5% of the sample.

The sequenced sample consisted of PBMCs. This clonotype was obtained from a woman aged 18-29 years in good health and CMV-seronegative. In this chain, TRBV19 is recombined with TRBJ1-5; the D gene is perhaps TRBD1, from 6 matching bases. The CDR3 is CASSIGGGSGSQPQHF. The nucleotide sequence reads TGTGCCAGTAGTATCGGGGGGGGCAGCGGCAGTCAGCCCCAGCATTTT.